The rows below give T cell receptor beta chains drawn from one sample of a study of CD8 T cells in Susac syndrome. TCRdb passed the immunoSEQ multiplex PCR reads through MiXCR, listing each CDR3 protein once. Of 200,000 or so distinct CDR3 sequences listed, roughly 96% were seen once; the top ten hold 0.093%. Sequences were obtained from CD4+ T cells from PBMCs. These receptors originate from a human donor with multiple sclerosis. Each CDR3 is given with its conserved first and last residue. Fields, in order: J gene, clone size, V gene, D gene, CDR3 protein, CDR3 DNA. The D gene is left open where the match is weak. The listing skips clone size in some rows; elsewhere it reads once, few, many or a size class.

j_call: TRBJ2-5; clone_size: NA; v_call: TRBV14; d_call: NA; cdr3_aa: CASSPSLSQETQYF; cdr3_nt: TGTGCCAGCAGCCCGAGTCTGTCCCAAGAGACCCAGTACTTC
j_call: TRBJ2-2; clone_size: NA; v_call: TRBV20-1; d_call: NA; cdr3_aa: CSAREPTNTGELFF; cdr3_nt: TGCAGTGCTAGAGAGCCTACGAACACCGGGGAGCTGTTTTTT
j_call: TRBJ2-3; clone_size: NA; v_call: TRBV19; d_call: NA; cdr3_aa: CASSIAGSTDTQYF; cdr3_nt: TGTGCCAGTAGTATCGCGGGGAGCACAGATACGCAGTATTTT
j_call: TRBJ1-2; clone_size: NA; v_call: TRBV3-1; d_call: NA; cdr3_aa: CASNSPGSYGYTF; cdr3_nt: TGTGCCAGCAATTCCCCAGGGTCCTATGGCTACACCTTC
j_call: TRBJ2-1; clone_size: NA; v_call: TRBV7-9; d_call: NA; cdr3_aa: CASSLSQGWDEQFF; cdr3_nt: TGTGCCAGCAGCTTATCTCAGGGTTGGGATGAGCAGTTCTTC
j_call: TRBJ2-7; clone_size: few; v_call: TRBV2; d_call: NA; cdr3_aa: CASSEYLTYEQYF; cdr3_nt: TGTGCCAGCAGTGAATATCTTACCTACGAGCAGTACTTC
j_call: TRBJ1-6; clone_size: NA; v_call: TRBV29-1; d_call: TRBD1; cdr3_aa: CSGKTGDNSPLHF; cdr3_nt: TGCAGCGGCAAAACAGGGGACAATTCACCCCTCCACTTT
j_call: TRBJ2-1; clone_size: NA; v_call: TRBV20-1; d_call: NA; cdr3_aa: CSALGRLGGEQFF; cdr3_nt: TGCAGTGCTCTCGGCCGACTAGGTGGTGAGCAGTTCTTC
j_call: TRBJ1-2; clone_size: NA; v_call: TRBV3-1; d_call: NA; cdr3_aa: CASSQERGLSYGYTF; cdr3_nt: TGTGCCAGCAGCCAAGAAAGGGGGTTGTCCTATGGCTACACCTTC
j_call: TRBJ2-3; clone_size: once; v_call: TRBV29-1; d_call: NA; cdr3_aa: CSVEVGGTDTQYF; cdr3_nt: TGCAGCGTTGAGGTGGGCGGCACAGATACGCAGTATTTT
j_call: TRBJ2-7; clone_size: NA; v_call: TRBV20-1; d_call: TRBD2; cdr3_aa: CSASPGLNEQYF; cdr3_nt: TGCAGTGCTTCACCGGGACTAAACGAGCAGTACTTC